This TCR beta chain was sequenced in a study of response to subunit inactivated influenza vaccine. This clonotype was recorded a few times. TCRdb fed the RT-PCR reads into MiXCR, producing one record per CDR3 protein. The table includes some 550,000 distinct CDR3 sequences, under 30% detected once. V dropped 0 bases and J dropped 0 bases, with 18 bases sitting between them. The CDR3 covers 19 residues. Germline CDR1 is MNHEY and CDR2 is SVGEGT. The sample was also reused in another study, on T cells expressing NK-cell markers. Per that study: Beta-chain TCR cDNA was generated via 5'RACE template switching with UMIs. Repertoires of TCR beta were obtained from T cells sorted as CD3+CD56+NKG2C+, CD3+CD56+NKG2C- and CD3+CD56-NKG2C+. Eight donors were sequenced, seven testing HCMV-seropositive and one testing seronegative. In several experiments, an anti-gamma-delta TCR antibody restricted sorting to alpha-beta TCR T cells. Whether the expanded NKG2C+ T cell clones recognized HCMV remained unclear.

This specimen consisted of CD4+ T cells sorted from PBMCs, obtained 11 to 12 days after vaccination. The sequence came from a man between 50 and 59 years old who received an inactivated influenza vaccine. The chain couples TRBV6-2 or TRBV6-3 to TRBJ2-1; D is ambiguous. The CDR3 reads CASSYSLLQRISSYNEQFF. CDR3 DNA: TGTGCCAGCAGTTACTCTCTTTTACAGAGGATAAGCTCCTACAATGAGCAGTTCTTC.